This TCR beta chain stems from a study of OX40 agonist ivuxolimab in advanced cancers. On the study more broadly: Every 2 weeks, patients got intravenous ivuxolimab at one of six dose levels (0.01-10 mg/kg). General study points: Low normalized clonal expansion also occurred in some nonresponding patients. CD4+ and CD8+ T cells in blood underwent clonal expansion by week 6 at 0.1 to 3.0 mg/kg.

TCRdb's copy holds only in-frame clones and misses some; the assay was immunoSEQ multiplex PCR. The sample has more than 95,000 clones; 91% are singletons. CDR3 size: 16 residues. Germline CDR1 and CDR2: ENHRY and SYGVKD. Between the trimmed V and J ends, which lost 0 bases and 0 bases, there was a span of 10 bases. About this clone: Antigen specificity is unknown.

The TCR was taken from an adult with an advanced solid tumor such as melanoma, head and neck, liver or kidney cancer. The J gene is TRBJ2-3, the V gene TRBV10-3; the D gene could be TRBD1 or TRBD2 (5 bases each). Sequences were derived from CD4+ or CD8+ T cells sorted from blood, sampled in a trial of the OX40 agonist ivuxolimab. CDR3 DNA: TGTGCCATCAGTGAGTCTGGGGGTAGGAGCACAGATACGCAGTATTTT. Amino acid sequence: CAISESGGRSTDTQYF.